This TCR beta chain derives from a study of graft-versus-host responses after intestinal transplantation. Across the study: Multivisceral, liver-intestinal, or isolated intestinal transplants were received by the recipients. Study-level results: The recipient marrow held GvH clones, and some of them showed up first in ileum or blood.

TCRdb keeps only in-frame clones here, not all; method: immunoSEQ multiplex PCR. This sample has some 120,000 clones, with about nine tenths found just once. This clone was detected only a few times. Its cognate antigen is unknown. The V gene end was trimmed by 6 bases and the J gene end by 8 bases; junction bases not matched to a gene: 8. The germline gives CDR1 MNHEY, CDR2 SVGAGI. The CDR3 consists of 14 residues. The receptor was derived from a human donor who received an intestinal transplant. The material sequenced was unstimulated CD4+ T cells sorted from spleen or lymph node cells, taken before intestinal transplant. J is TRBJ2-4 and V is TRBV6-5; 9 nucleotides match TRBD1. The CDR3 reads CASRRGQGYDIQYF. The CDR3 DNA reads as TGTGCCAGCAGACGGGGACAGGGATACGACATTCAGTACTTC.